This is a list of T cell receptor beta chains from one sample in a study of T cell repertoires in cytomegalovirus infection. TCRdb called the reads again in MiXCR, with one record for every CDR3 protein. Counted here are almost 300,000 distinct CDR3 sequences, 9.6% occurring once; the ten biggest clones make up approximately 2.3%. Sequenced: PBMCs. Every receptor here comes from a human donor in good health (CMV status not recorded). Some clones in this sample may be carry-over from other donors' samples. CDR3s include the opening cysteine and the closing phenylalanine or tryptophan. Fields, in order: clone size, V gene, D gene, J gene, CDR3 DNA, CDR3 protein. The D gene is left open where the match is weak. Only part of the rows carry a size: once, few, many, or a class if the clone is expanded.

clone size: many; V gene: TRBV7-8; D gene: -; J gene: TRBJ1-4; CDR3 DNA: TGTGCCAGCAGCCCGACTTCCCCAGGTGAAAAACTGTTTTTT; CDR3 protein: CASSPTSPGEKLFF
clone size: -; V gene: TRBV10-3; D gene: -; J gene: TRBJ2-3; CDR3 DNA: TGTGCCATCAGACAGAACACAGATACGCAGTATTTT; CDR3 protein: CAIRQNTDTQYF
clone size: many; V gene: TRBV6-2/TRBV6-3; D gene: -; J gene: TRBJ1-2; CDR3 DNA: TGTGCCAGCAGTGAGTTCGGCTATGGCTACACCTTC; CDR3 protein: CASSEFGYGYTF
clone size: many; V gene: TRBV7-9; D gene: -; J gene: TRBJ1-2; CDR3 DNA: TGTGCCAGCAGCACCGGGGAAGTGGCCTATGGCTACACCTTC; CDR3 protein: CASSTGEVAYGYTF
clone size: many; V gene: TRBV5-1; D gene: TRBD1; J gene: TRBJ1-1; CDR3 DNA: TGCGCCAGCCAAAGGACAGGGAACACTGAAGCTTTCTTT; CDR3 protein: CASQRTGNTEAFF
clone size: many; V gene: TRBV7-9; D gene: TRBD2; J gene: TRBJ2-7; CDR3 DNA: TGTGCCAGCAGCTCAATGACTAGCGGGGGGGCCTACGAGCAGTACTTC; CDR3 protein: CASSSMTSGGAYEQYF
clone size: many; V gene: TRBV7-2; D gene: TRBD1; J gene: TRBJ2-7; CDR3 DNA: TGTGCCAGCAGCTTAGGGACAGGGCGTCGCGAGCAGTACTTC; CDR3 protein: CASSLGTGRREQYF
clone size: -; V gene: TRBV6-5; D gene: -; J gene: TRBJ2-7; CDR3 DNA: TGTGCCAGCAGTTCCGCACCAGGGGCCTACGAGCAGTACTTC; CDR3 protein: CASSSAPGAYEQYF
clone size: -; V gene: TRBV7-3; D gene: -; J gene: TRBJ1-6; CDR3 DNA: TGTGCCAGCAGCTTCAGGGAGGATTCACCCCTCCACTTT; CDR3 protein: CASSFREDSPLHF
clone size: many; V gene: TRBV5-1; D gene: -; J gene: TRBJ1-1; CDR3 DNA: TGCGCCAGCAGCTTCAGGTCGGGACCCATGAACACTGAAGCTTTCTTT; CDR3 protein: CASSFRSGPMNTEAFF
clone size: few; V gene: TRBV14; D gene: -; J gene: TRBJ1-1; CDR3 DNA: TGTGCCAGCAGCCAAGAGAACAGGCGGAACACTGAAGCTTTCTTT; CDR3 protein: CASSQENRRNTEAFF
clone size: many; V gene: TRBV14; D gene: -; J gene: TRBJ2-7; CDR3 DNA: TGTGCCAGCAGCCCCCTGGACACTATCGGACACGAGCAGTACTTC; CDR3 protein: CASSPLDTIGHEQYF
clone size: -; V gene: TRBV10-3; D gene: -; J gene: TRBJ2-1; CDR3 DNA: TGTGCCATCCCCCCAGGTGATCTGGATGAGCAGTTCTTC; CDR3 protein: CAIPPGDLDEQFF
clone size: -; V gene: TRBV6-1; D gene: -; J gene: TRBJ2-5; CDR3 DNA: TGTGCCAGCAGTGAAGCGCCTGCCAGGGTTGAGACCCAGTACTTC; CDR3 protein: CASSEAPARVETQYF
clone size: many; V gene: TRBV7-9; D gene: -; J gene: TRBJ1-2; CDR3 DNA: TGTGCCAGCAGCTTACACAAGAACTATGGCTACACCTTC; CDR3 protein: CASSLHKNYGYTF
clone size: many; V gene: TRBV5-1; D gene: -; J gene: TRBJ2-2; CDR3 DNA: TGCGCCAGCAGCTTGAAACAGGGAGAGAGAGGGGAGCTGTTTTTT; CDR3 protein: CASSLKQGERGELFF
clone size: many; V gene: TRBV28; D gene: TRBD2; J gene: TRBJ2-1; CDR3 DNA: TGTGCCAGCAGTTTCTTTACTAGCGGGGCCGACAATGAGCAGTTCTTC; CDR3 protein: CASSFFTSGADNEQFF
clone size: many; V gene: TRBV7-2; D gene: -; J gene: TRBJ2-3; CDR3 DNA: TGTGCCAGCAGCTTAGCCGCGACAGGAGTAGATACGCAGTATTTT; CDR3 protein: CASSLAATGVDTQYF
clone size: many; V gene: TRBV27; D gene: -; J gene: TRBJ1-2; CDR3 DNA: TGTGCCACCTCAGGGGTGGGGTATGGCTACACCTTC; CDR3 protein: CATSGVGYGYTF
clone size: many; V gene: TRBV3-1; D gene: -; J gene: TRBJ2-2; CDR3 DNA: TGTGCCAGCAGCCAAGACTCCAAGGGCGTAATGGACACCGGGGAGCTGTTTTTT; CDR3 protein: CASSQDSKGVMDTGELFF